The 17 T cell receptor beta chains presented below share a single source sample, sequenced in a study of T cell repertoires in cytomegalovirus infection. For these TCRs, the target antigens are not known. In TCRdb, the reads were re-called with MiXCR into one record per CDR3 protein. The data contain under 95,000 distinct CDR3 sequences, roughly half of them seen just once; the ten biggest clones take up roughly 93%. Sequenced here: CD8+ T cells from cultured PBMCs, sampled from culture after CMV antigen stimulation. These receptors all stem from a human donor in good health (CMV status not recorded). Some clones in this sample may be carry-over from other donors' samples.

The chain employs TRBV20-1 and TRBJ2-3; 14 bases are a match to TRBD2. The CDR3 consists of 15 residues. The germline CDR1 and CDR2 sequences are DFQATT and SNEGSKA (reference sequence). The V segment lost 6 bases and the J segment 4 bases; nucleotides outside the gene matches: 6. This CDR3 reads CSARTSGGIADTQYF. Written as DNA, the CDR3 is TGCAGTGCGCGGACTAGCGGGGGGATAGCAGATACGCAGTATTTT.

This sequence joins TRBV14 and TRBJ2-1, with 8 bases lining up with TRBD1. Unmatched junction bases numbered 4, after V lost 2 bases and J lost 4 bases. This CDR3 comprises 15 residues. Germline V gene data show CDR1 as SGHDN and CDR2 as FVKESK. The CDR3 sequence is CASSQSRTGYNEQFF. CDR3 coding DNA: TGTGCCAGCAGCCAATCAAGGACAGGGTACAATGAGCAGTTCTTC.

The chain has TRBV4-1 and TRBJ2-7; D is undetermined. Germline V gives CDR1 MGHRA, CDR2 YSYEKL. This CDR3 is 15 amino acids long. Trimming cost V 1 base and J 1 base, with 11 bases left between them. CDR3 residues: CASSQVPITSYEQYF. The CDR3 nucleotides read TGCGCCAGCAGCCAAGTACCGATTACTTCCTACGAGCAGTACTTC.

In DNA form, the CDR3 reads TGTGCCAGCAGCTTAGTGGGGGCCCAAGAGACCCAGTACTTC. Protein: CASSLVGAQETQYF. V gene TRBV13 combines with J gene TRBJ2-5; D may be TRBD1 (6 bases). The CDR3 has 14 amino acids. CDR1 PRHDT and CDR2 FYEKMQ come from the germline V gene (reference sequence). V was shortened by 1 base and J by 1 base, with 7 bases between the two germline ends.

The chain uses TRBV29-1 and TRBJ2-1; D call uncertain. Per the germline V gene, CDR1 is SQVTM and CDR2 is ANQGSEA. The V gene lost 3 bases and the J gene lost 8 bases, with 14 bases spanning the gap. CDR3 length: 13 amino acids. The CDR3 reads CSVDRQPGDEQFF. DNA of the CDR3: TGCAGCGTTGACAGGCAGCCCGGAGATGAGCAGTTCTTC.

The rearrangement joins TRBV7-9 to TRBJ1-2, with D possibly matching TRBD1 (6 bases). Trimming removed 4 bases at V and 2 bases at J, with 11 bases between. The CDR3 is 14 residues long. Germline assignment: CDR1 SEHNR and CDR2 FQNEAQ (reference sequence). CDR3 protein: CASSSADSNYGYTF. CDR3 in DNA: TGTGCCAGCAGCTCTGCGGACAGCAACTATGGCTACACCTTC.

The chain has TRBV12-3 or TRBV12-4 and TRBJ2-7, with 10 bases aligning to TRBD1. This CDR3 is 14 amino acids long. J gave up 5 bases and V 5 bases, and 6 bases lay outside the gene matches. The CDR3 nucleotides are TGTGCCAGCAGTCCACCCGGGACAGGGGACGAGCAGTACTTC. Amino acid sequence: CASSPPGTGDEQYF.

The sample holds a few counts of this clonotype. V and J are TRBV20-1 and TRBJ2-1; TRBD2 matches 7 bases. After removal of 0 bases from V and 6 bases from J, the junction contained 2 bases not matched to a gene. The CDR3 has 13 amino acids. Germline lookup yields CDR1 DFQATT and CDR2 SNEGSKA (reference sequence). CDR3: CSARERTSNEQFF. The CDR3 region has the DNA TGCAGTGCTAGAGAGAGGACTAGCAATGAGCAGTTCTTC.

J is TRBJ1-3 and V is TRBV7-9; D remains unclear. Germline V lookup: CDR1 SEHNR, CDR2 FQNEAQ (reference sequence). The CDR3 runs 14 residues. V lost 6 bases to trimming and J lost 4 bases, with 13 bases between them. The CDR3 nucleotides are TGTGCCAGCAGAGGAGTAGCAGCAGGAAACACCATATATTTT. It codes for CASRGVAAGNTIYF.

A few counts support this clonotype. The J gene is TRBJ2-7, the V gene TRBV12-3 or TRBV12-4, with 12 bases identical to TRBD2. J gave up 0 bases and V 4 bases, and 1 base lay outside the gene matches. This CDR3 has 15 residues. The CDR3 here is CASSWTSGNSYEQYF. DNA of the CDR3: TGTGCCAGCAGTTGGACTAGCGGGAACTCCTACGAGCAGTACTTC.

V gene TRBV7-6 combines with J gene TRBJ2-3, with TRBD2 matching 10 bases. The CDR3 runs 19 residues. Germline V gene lookup returns CDR1 SGHVS and CDR2 FNYEAQ. Trimming at V came to 5 bases and at J to 2 bases, leaving 16 bases not matched to a gene. CDR3 sequence: CASSPTGSLSGGTTDTQYF. For the CDR3, the DNA is TGTGCCAGCAGCCCCACCGGGTCACTTAGCGGGGGGACCACAGATACGCAGTATTTT.

This chain connects TRBV7-8 to TRBJ1-2; D is ambiguous. The CDR3 length is 14 residues. V lost 3 bases, J lost 3 bases, and 11 bases lay in between. The V gene's germline CDR1 is SGHVS and CDR2 FQNEAQ. CDR3 sequence reads: CASSFVGADYGYTF. DNA of the CDR3: TGTGCCAGCAGCTTTGTGGGCGCAGACTATGGCTACACCTTC.

Many counts were recorded for this clonotype. This rearrangement joins TRBV25-1 to TRBJ1-1; the D gene is possibly TRBD1 (6 bases). The CDR3 is 13 residues long. V dropped 6 bases and J dropped 4 bases, with 12 bases sitting between them. The germline gives CDR1 MGHDK, CDR2 SYGVNS. CDR3 nucleotide sequence: TGTGCCAGCAGCAGGGGAGGAGGCACTGAAGCTTTCTTT. Translated, it gives CASSRGGGTEAFF.

The sample holds a few counts of this clonotype. The V gene is TRBV5-4, the J gene TRBJ2-7, with 7 bases lining up with TRBD2. V lost 1 base to trimming and J lost 6 bases; unmatched junction nucleotides: 10. The length of the CDR3 is 15 residues. Looked up from germline, CDR1 is SGHNT and CDR2 is YYREEE (reference sequence). CDR3 DNA: TGTGCCAGCAGCTTGATGGGGGGGAGCGGGGTCGAGCAGTACTTC. Its protein product is CASSLMGGSGVEQYF.

In this sample, this clonotype turned up a few times. V and J are TRBV7-8 and TRBJ1-2; TRBD1 agrees at 8 bases. The CDR3 spans 16 residues. The ends lost 4 bases at V and 0 bases at J; junction bases unmatched: 7. In germline, CDR1 is SGHVS, CDR2 FQNEAQ. CDR3 DNA sequence: TGTGCCAGCAGCTCCTTGGGGGACAGGTCTAACTATGGCTACACCTTC. This gives the protein CASSSLGDRSNYGYTF.

The chain carries TRBV20-1 and TRBJ2-5, with D perhaps TRBD1 or TRBD2 (6 bases each). The CDR3 length is 13 residues. Germline assignment: CDR1 DFQATT and CDR2 SNEGSKA (reference sequence). The V end was cut by 5 bases, the J end by 4 bases, with 14 bases between. The CDR3 DNA follows: TGCAGTGCTGGAGGGGGAAGCAGAGAGACCCAGTACTTC. Protein product: CSAGGGSRETQYF.

The gene calls are TRBV6-2 or TRBV6-3 and TRBJ1-2; 7 nucleotides align to TRBD1. Germline V gene data show CDR1 as MNHEY and CDR2 as SVGEGT. The CDR3 is made up of 11 amino acids. V shed 7 bases, J shed 5 bases, and the junction held 1 base outside the gene matches. The CDR3 DNA reads as TGTGCCAGCATGGGACAGTATGGCTACACCTTC. This codes for CASMGQYGYTF.